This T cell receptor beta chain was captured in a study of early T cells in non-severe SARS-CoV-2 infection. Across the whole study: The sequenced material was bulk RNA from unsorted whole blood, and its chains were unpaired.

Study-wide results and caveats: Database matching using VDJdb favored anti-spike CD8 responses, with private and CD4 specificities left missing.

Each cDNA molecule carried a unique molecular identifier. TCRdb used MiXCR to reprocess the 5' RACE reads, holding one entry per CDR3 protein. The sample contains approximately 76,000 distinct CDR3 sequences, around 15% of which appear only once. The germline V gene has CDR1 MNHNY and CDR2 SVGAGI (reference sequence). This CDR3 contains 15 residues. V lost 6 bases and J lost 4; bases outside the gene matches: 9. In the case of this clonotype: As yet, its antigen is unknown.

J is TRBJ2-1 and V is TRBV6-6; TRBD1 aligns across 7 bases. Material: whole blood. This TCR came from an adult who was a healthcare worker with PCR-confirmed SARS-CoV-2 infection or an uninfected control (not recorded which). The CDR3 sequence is CASRLGQAFYNEQFF. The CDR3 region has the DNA TGTGCCAGCAGGCTAGGACAGGCCTTTTACAATGAGCAGTTCTTC.